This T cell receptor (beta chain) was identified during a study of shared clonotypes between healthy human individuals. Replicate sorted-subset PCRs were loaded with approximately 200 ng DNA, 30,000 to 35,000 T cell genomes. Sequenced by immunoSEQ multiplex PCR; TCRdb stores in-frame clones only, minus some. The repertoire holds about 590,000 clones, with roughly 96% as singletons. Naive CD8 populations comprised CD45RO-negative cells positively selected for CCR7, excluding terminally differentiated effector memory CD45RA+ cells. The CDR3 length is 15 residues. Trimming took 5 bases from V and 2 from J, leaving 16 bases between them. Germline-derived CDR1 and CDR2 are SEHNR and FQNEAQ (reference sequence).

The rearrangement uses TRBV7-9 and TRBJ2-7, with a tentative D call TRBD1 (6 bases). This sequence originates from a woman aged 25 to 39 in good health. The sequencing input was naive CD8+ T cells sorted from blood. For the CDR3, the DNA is TGTGCCAGCAGCCTCTCCACAGGGTCGGCCTACGAGCAGTACTTC. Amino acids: CASSLSTGSAYEQYF.